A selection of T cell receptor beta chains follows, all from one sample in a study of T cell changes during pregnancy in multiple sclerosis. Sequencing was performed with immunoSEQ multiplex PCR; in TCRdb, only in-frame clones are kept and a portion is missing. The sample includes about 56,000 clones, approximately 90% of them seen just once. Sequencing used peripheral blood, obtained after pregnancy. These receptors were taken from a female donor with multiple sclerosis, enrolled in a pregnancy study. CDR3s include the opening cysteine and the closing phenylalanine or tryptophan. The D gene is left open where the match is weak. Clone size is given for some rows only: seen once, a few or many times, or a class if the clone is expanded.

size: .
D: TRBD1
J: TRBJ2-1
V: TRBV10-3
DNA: TGTGCCATCAGTGAGTCGGGGGGACAGGGGGCGTTTAATGAGCAGTTCTTC
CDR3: CAISESGGQGAFNEQFF

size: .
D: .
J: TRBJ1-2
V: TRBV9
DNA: TGTGCCAGCAGCGTACAGGGTCAAGACTATGGCTACACCTTC
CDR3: CASSVQGQDYGYTF

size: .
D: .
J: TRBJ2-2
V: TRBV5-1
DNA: TGCGCCAGCAGCAAACGACAGAACACCGGGGAGCTGTTTTTT
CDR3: CASSKRQNTGELFF

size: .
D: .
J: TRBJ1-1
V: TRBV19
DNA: TGTGCCAGTAGTGAGGACAGCCTGAACACTGAAGCTTTCTTT
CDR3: CASSEDSLNTEAFF

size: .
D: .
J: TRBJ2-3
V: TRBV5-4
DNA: TGTGCCAGCAGCTTGGATCAGGGGCAGGGAGATACGCAGTATTTT
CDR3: CASSLDQGQGDTQYF

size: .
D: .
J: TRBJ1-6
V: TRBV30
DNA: TGTGCCTGGAGGTCCCGGGAGGGTTCACCCCTCCACTTT
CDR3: CAWRSREGSPLHF

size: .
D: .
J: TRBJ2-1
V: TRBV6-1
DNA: TGTGCCAGCAGTGGTCTACTCCATGAGCAGTTCTTC
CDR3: CASSGLLHEQFF

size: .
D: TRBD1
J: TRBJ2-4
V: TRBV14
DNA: TGTGCCAGCAGCCAAGAGTGGGGACAGGGGAACAAAAACATTCAGTACTTC
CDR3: CASSQEWGQGNKNIQYF

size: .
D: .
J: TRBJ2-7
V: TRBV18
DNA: TGTGCCAGCTCACCTCGGGGCGGGGACTCCTACGAGCAGTACTTC
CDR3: CASSPRGGDSYEQYF

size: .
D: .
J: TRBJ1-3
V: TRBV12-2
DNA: TGTGCAAGTCGCCCCGTAGGCACGTCGGGGGGCCATGCGGGAAACACCATATATTTT
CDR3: CASRPVGTSGGHAGNTIYF

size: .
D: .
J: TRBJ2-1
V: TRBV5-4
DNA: TGTGCCAGCAGCTTAAGAGGGACATACAATGAGCAGTTCTTC
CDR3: CASSLRGTYNEQFF

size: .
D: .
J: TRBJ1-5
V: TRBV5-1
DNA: TGCGCCAGCAGCTATTATAGCAATCAGCCCCAGCATTTT
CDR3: CASSYYSNQPQHF

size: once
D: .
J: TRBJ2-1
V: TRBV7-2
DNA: TGTGCCAGCAGCTTAAGGAGTCGAGGCTACAATGAGCAGTTCTTC
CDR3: CASSLRSRGYNEQFF

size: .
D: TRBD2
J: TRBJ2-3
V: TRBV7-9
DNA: TGTGCCAGCACCCTACTAGCGGGGGGTACAGATACGCAGTATTTT
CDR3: CASTLLAGGTDTQYF